The 28 T cell receptor beta chains below were found in one sample sequenced in a study of identical twins. A single record per CDR3 protein comes from TCRdb applying MiXCR to the 5' RACE reads. Of fewer than 500,000 distinct CDR3 sequences listed, around 24% are singletons. These data were likewise used in another study, on T cells expressing NK-cell markers.

Sequenced material: CD4+ T cells sorted from blood. These receptors were collected from a young woman in good health.

This clonotype came up a few times. In nucleotides, the CDR3 is TGCAGTGCTAGGGACCCCCACGGGCCCAAAAACATTCAGTACTTC. Translating gives CSARDPHGPKNIQYF. This sequence joins TRBV20-1 and TRBJ2-4; unclear D gene. V dropped 3 bases and J dropped 2 bases, with 14 bases sitting between them. This CDR3 is built from 15 residues. Germline CDR1 is DFQATT and CDR2 is SNEGSKA (reference sequence).

The gene calls are TRBV7-9 and TRBJ2-2; 7 bases are shared with TRBD1. Germline V CDR1 and CDR2: SEHNR, FQNEAQ (reference sequence). Germline trimming cut 6 bases from V and 8 bases from J; bases unmatched to any gene: 9. The CDR3 is 14 residues long. CDR3 amino acids: CASSHRGQSGELFF. For the CDR3, the DNA is TGTGCCAGCAGTCATAGGGGGCAATCAGGGGAGCTGTTTTTT. Variable domain in full (rest from reference TRBV7-9 and TRBJ2-2): DTGVSQNPRHKITKRGQNVTFRCDPISEHNRLYWYRQTLGQGPEFLTYFQNEAQLEKSRLLSDRFSAERPKGSFSTLEIQRTEQGDSAMYLCASSHRGQSGELFFGEGSRLTVL.

The gene calls are TRBV2 and TRBJ2-3; a weak D match, TRBD1 (6 bases). V dropped 7 bases and J dropped 7 bases, with 15 bases sitting between them. The germline V gene has CDR1 SNHLY and CDR2 FYNNEI. This CDR3 comprises 13 residues. The DNA for the CDR3 is TGTGCCAGCAATCCGCAGGGGTTGAATACGCAGTATTTT. As protein: CASNPQGLNTQYF.

This clonotype has a handful of counts. CDR3 protein: CASRTRGNTIYF. CDR3 nucleotides: TGTGCCAGCCGAACAAGAGGAAACACCATATATTTT. The chain carries TRBV13 and TRBJ1-3; D is uncertain. V shed 8 bases and J shed 4 bases, with 9 bases lying between them. The CDR3 consists of 12 residues. Germline-derived CDR1 and CDR2 are PRHDT and FYEKMQ (reference sequence).

The chain has TRBV29-1 and TRBJ2-7; no clear D gene. CDR1 and CDR2 (germline): SQVTM, ANQGSEA. The V end lost 7 bases, the J end lost 0 bases, and 19 bases lay between the germline ends. There are 15 residues in the CDR3. The CDR3 DNA is TGCAGCGCCGCGCTTAGGGCAGAAGTCTCCTACGAGCAGTACTTC. This encodes CSAALRAEVSYEQYF.

This clonotype appeared a few times. This chain links TRBV9 with TRBJ2-1; D may be TRBD1 or TRBD2 (6 bases each). The CDR3 covers 14 residues. Germline V gives CDR1 SGDLS, CDR2 YYNGEE. The ends were cut back, 0 bases at V and 10 bases at J, with 14 bases in the middle. This CDR3 is CASSVDSGAGEQFF. DNA for the CDR3: TGTGCCAGCAGCGTAGATTCGGGGGCCGGGGAGCAGTTCTTC.

The gene calls are TRBV25-1 and TRBJ2-1, with D tentatively TRBD1 (6 bases). The CDR3 spans 16 residues. Deletions cut 5 bases from V and 5 bases from J, with 19 bases between. CDR1 is MGHDK, CDR2 SYGVNS, per germline. The CDR3 loop is CASSPLQGRRNNEQFF. The CDR3, as DNA: TGTGCCAGCAGTCCTCTACAGGGAAGAAGGAACAATGAGCAGTTCTTC.

This chain joins TRBV6-1 and TRBJ2-3; 9 nucleotides align to TRBD1. J lost 0 bases, V lost 5 bases, and 6 bases had no gene match. The germline V gene encodes CDR1 MNHNS and CDR2 SASEGT. This CDR3 spans 16 amino acids. The CDR3 region is CASSQGQGKSTDTQYF. CDR3 DNA sequence: TGTGCCAGCAGTCAGGGACAGGGAAAGAGCACAGATACGCAGTATTTT.

This clonotype appeared a few times. This chain connects TRBV4-3 to TRBJ1-2; 7 bases are a match to TRBD1. V lost 1 base, J lost 13 bases, and 9 bases stayed unmatched. Looked up from germline, CDR1 is LGHNA and CDR2 is YSLEER. The CDR3 has 13 residues. CDR3 in DNA: TGCGCCAGCAGCCAAGCGCGGGACAGAGCTTGCACCTTC. It yields the protein CASSQARDRACTF.

This clonotype was seen ten or more times. The chain joins TRBV6-1 to TRBJ2-1, with 12 positions matching TRBD2. The CDR3 sequence is 15 residues long. Germline CDR1 reads MNHNS; CDR2 reads SASEGT. The V gene end was trimmed by 6 bases and the J gene end by 7 bases; junction bases not matched to a gene: 7. The CDR3 sequence: CASSSTSGGRNEQFF. CDR3 coding DNA: TGTGCCAGCAGCTCCACTAGCGGGGGGAGAAATGAGCAGTTCTTC.

This clonotype occurred a few times. CDR3 coding DNA: TGCGCCAGCAGCTTGGCACAGGGTACCTACGAGCAGTACTTC. Residues: CASSLAQGTYEQYF. The chain joins TRBV5-1 to TRBJ2-7, with D possibly being TRBD1 (6 bases). The CDR3 extends over 14 amino acids. Per the germline V gene, CDR1 is SGHRS and CDR2 is YFSETQ. V was pared by 0 bases and J by 2 bases, with 9 bases between.

The CDR3 bases are TGCAGTGCTAGAAGCGGACAGGGAGATACGCAGTATTTT. The encoded protein is CSARSGQGDTQYF. V is TRBV20-1 and J is TRBJ2-3, with 8 bases that match TRBD1. After removal of 2 bases from V and 5 bases from J, the junction contained 3 bases not matched to a gene. The CDR3 is 13 amino acids. Per the germline V gene, CDR1 is DFQATT and CDR2 is SNEGSKA (reference sequence).

This clonotype was counted between two and nine times. V gene TRBV7-2 combines with J gene TRBJ2-3, with D perhaps TRBD2 (6 bases). CDR1 is SGHTA and CDR2 is FQGNSA in the germline V gene. The ends were cut back, 3 bases at V and 5 bases at J, with 12 bases in the middle. The CDR3 sequence is 14 residues long. The CDR3 protein is CASSFAGYGDTQYF. The DNA for the CDR3 is TGTGCCAGCAGCTTTGCGGGATATGGAGATACGCAGTATTTT.

The chain couples TRBV9 to TRBJ2-3, with 10 bases fitting TRBD2. V was pared by 0 bases and J by 2 bases, with 3 bases of the junction left unmatched. Germline V gene data show CDR1 as SGDLS and CDR2 as YYNGEE. The CDR3 is 16 amino acids. The CDR3, as DNA: TGTGCCAGCAGCGTAGGAGGACTAGCGGCCACAGATACGCAGTATTTT. Protein: CASSVGGLAATDTQYF.

A few counts support this clonotype. The gene calls are TRBV12-3 or TRBV12-4 and TRBJ2-3, with 9 positions matching TRBD2. V gave up 6 bases and J gave up 4 bases; unmatched junction bases: 8. The length of the CDR3 is 15 residues. The CDR3 here is CASSRSSGKADTQYF. The CDR3 DNA follows: TGTGCCAGCAGCCGGTCTAGCGGGAAGGCAGATACGCAGTATTTT.

J is TRBJ2-3 and V is TRBV20-1, with D unresolved. The CDR3 runs 15 residues. Trimming took 6 bases from V and 2 from J, leaving 18 bases between them. The germline gives CDR1 DFQATT, CDR2 SNEGSKA (reference sequence). The CDR3 DNA reads TGCAGTGCCCCTAATAGGGTGGGTCCCACAGATACGCAGTATTTT. Protein: CSAPNRVGPTDTQYF.

This clonotype has a handful of counts. The chain recombines TRBV3-1 with TRBJ2-7; no clear D. Germline values: CDR1 LGHDT, CDR2 YNNKEL (reference sequence). The CDR3 covers 12 residues. With 3 bases removed from V and 2 bases from J, the gap between germline ends came to 5 bases. The DNA for the CDR3 is TGTGCCAGCAGCCACCGGCCCTACGAGCAGTACTTC. This sequence encodes CASSHRPYEQYF.

The CDR3 here is CASSRHGSGGAKYNEQFF. DNA of the CDR3: TGTGCCAGCAGTCGGCACGGTAGCGGGGGGGCTAAGTACAATGAGCAGTTCTTC. The chain is built from TRBV6-1 and TRBJ2-1; 11 nucleotides match TRBD2. From germline, CDR1 is MNHNS and CDR2 SASEGT. V was pared by 5 bases and J by 4 bases, with 13 bases of the junction left unmatched. There are 18 residues in the CDR3.

This clonotype has more than one count but fewer than ten. The chain uses TRBV6-2 or TRBV6-3 and TRBJ2-2; tentative D call: TRBD1 (6 bases). Germline V gene data show CDR1 as MNHEY and CDR2 as SVGEGT. The length of the CDR3 is 13 residues. The V end was cut by 6 bases, the J end by 7 bases, with 12 bases between. The CDR3 sequence is CASRIGGVGELFF. The DNA for the CDR3 is TGTGCCAGCAGGATAGGGGGAGTCGGGGAGCTGTTTTTT.

The rearrangement joins TRBV6-2 or TRBV6-3 to TRBJ1-2; no firm D call. Per germline, CDR1 MNHEY and CDR2 SVGEGT. V was cut by 0 bases and J by 7 bases, with 9 bases left in between. This CDR3 comprises 13 residues. CDR3 sequence: CASSYSSLAGYTF. The CDR3 nucleotides read TGTGCCAGCAGTTACTCGAGTTTGGCTGGCTACACCTTC.

The chain joins TRBV5-1 to TRBJ2-1; D gene unclear. The CDR3 consists of 17 residues. Germline V CDR1 and CDR2: SGHRS, YFSETQ. Trimming pared 3 bases from V and 6 bases from J, leaving 22 bases between. CDR3 loop: CASSWDHQAPSLNEQFF. The CDR3 region has the DNA TGCGCCAGCAGCTGGGATCACCAGGCCCCCTCCCTCAATGAGCAGTTCTTC. Supplemented by reference TRBV5-1 and TRBJ2-1, the full variable domain reads KAGVTQTPRYLIKTRGQQVTLSCSPISGHRSVSWYQQTPGQGLQFLFEYFSETQRNKGNFPGRFSGRQFSNSRSEMNVSTLELGDSALYLCASSWDHQAPSLNEQFFGPGTRLTVL.

V gene TRBV20-1 combines with J gene TRBJ2-4; 11 bases map to TRBD2. Per germline, CDR1 DFQATT and CDR2 SNEGSKA (reference sequence). V trimming: 2 bases; J trimming: 1 base; junction bases outside the gene matches: 10. The CDR3 has 18 amino acids. CDR3 nucleotides: TGCAGTGCTAGAATCATAGCGGGAGGGGCCCGGGCCAAAAACATTCAGTACTTC. Translated: CSARIIAGGARAKNIQYF.

CDR3 sequence reads: CASSPLGGYNEQFF. In nucleotides, the CDR3 is TGTGCCAGCAGCCCCCTGGGGGGCTACAATGAGCAGTTCTTC. The chain employs TRBV12-3 or TRBV12-4 and TRBJ2-1, with D possibly matching TRBD2 (6 bases). The CDR3 is made up of 14 amino acids. Trimming pared 6 bases from V and 3 bases from J, leaving 12 bases between.

The chain uses TRBV7-3 and TRBJ2-2, with a possible D match to TRBD2 (5 bases). The CDR3 sequence is 16 residues long. The germline V gene encodes CDR1 SGHTA and CDR2 FQGTGA. V lost 3 bases and J 0 bases, leaving 11 bases between the germline ends. CDR3 sequence: CASSLNSGTNTGELFF. The CDR3 coding sequence is TGTGCCAGCAGCTTGAACTCCGGGACGAACACCGGGGAGCTGTTTTTT.

This clonotype was detected a few times. A junction boundary mismatches the germline segment, possibly from a read error. This chain links TRBV12-3 or TRBV12-4 with TRBJ2-7; 7 bases agree with TRBD2. This CDR3 is 14 amino acids long. This CDR3 reads CASISDLGTTRLNF. The CDR3 DNA is TGTGCCAGCATAAGCGATCTGGGGACTACCCGGTTAAACTTC.

The V call is TRBV12-3 or TRBV12-4, the J call TRBJ2-2; D unclear. The CDR3 spans 16 residues. Trimming pared 6 bases from V and 0 bases from J, leaving 14 bases between. The CDR3 region is CASSRYVSSNTGELFF. CDR3 DNA: TGTGCCAGCAGCCGGTACGTTAGTTCGAACACCGGGGAGCTGTTTTTT.

The chain is built from TRBV6-1 and TRBJ2-1; TRBD1 might be the D (5 bases). V lost 6 bases, J lost 6 bases, and 15 bases lay in between. This CDR3 comprises 14 residues. CDR1 is MNHNS, CDR2 SASEGT, per germline. The CDR3 loop reads CASSQGLGLNEQFF. The CDR3, as DNA: TGTGCCAGCAGCCAAGGCCTGGGGCTCAATGAGCAGTTCTTC.

J is TRBJ2-7 and V is TRBV12-3 or TRBV12-4, with 7 nucleotides matching TRBD1. CDR3 length: 13 residues. J was trimmed by 3 bases and V by 5 bases; bases with no gene match: 4. The DNA for the CDR3 is TGTGCCAGCAGTAGACAGGGAAACTACGAGCAGTACTTC. Protein: CASSRQGNYEQYF.